The 5 T cell receptor beta chains given below trace back to one sample, sequenced in a study of cytomegalovirus exposure and HLA in healthy donors. The PCR used 60 Vbeta and 13 Jbeta primers. Clones were sequenced by immunoSEQ multiplex PCR, and TCRdb holds only the in-frame ones, with some missing. Among about 190,000 clones listed, around 78% were seen once. Specimen: PBMCs. All receptors derive from a woman younger than 45 in good health and CMV-seropositive.

The chain employs TRBV7-8 and TRBJ1-1; 7 positions agree with TRBD1. With 4 bases clipped from V and 1 base from J, the junction kept 6 bases outside the gene matches. The CDR3 spans 15 residues. Germline V gives CDR1 SGHVS, CDR2 FQNEAQ. In DNA, the CDR3 is TGTGCCAGCAGCTCAAGGGGGACAGAGAACACTGAAGCTTTCTTT. It codes for CASSSRGTENTEAFF.

The J gene is TRBJ1-1, the V gene TRBV7-9; the D is unclear. Germline V gives CDR1 SEHNR, CDR2 FQNEAQ (reference sequence). This CDR3 is 14 amino acids long. V was cut by 2 bases and J by 0 bases, with 7 bases left in between. CDR3 region: CASSLTELNTEAFF. In DNA, the CDR3 is TGTGCCAGCAGCTTAACAGAACTGAACACTGAAGCTTTCTTT.

V and J are TRBV7-9 and TRBJ1-5; the D gene is possibly TRBD1 (5 bases). The V end lost 0 bases, the J end lost 3 bases, and 6 bases lay between the germline ends. Germline V lookup: CDR1 SEHNR, CDR2 FQNEAQ (reference sequence). The CDR3 sequence is 14 residues long. The CDR3 sequence is CASSLAGVNQPQHF. DNA of the CDR3: TGTGCCAGCAGCTTAGCAGGGGTCAATCAGCCCCAGCATTTT.

This clone was seen a handful of times. This rearrangement joins TRBV4-1 to TRBJ1-2; TRBD1 matches at 8 bases. Germline CDR1 reads MGHRA; CDR2 reads YSYEKL. With V trimmed by 0 bases and J by 4 bases, 10 bases remained unmatched. This CDR3 has 17 residues. CDR3 coding DNA: TGCGCCAGCAGCCAAGATTCCCTCGCAGGGGGCAGCTATGGCTACACCTTC. Amino acids: CASSQDSLAGGSYGYTF.

This clone was seen a few times. The chain employs TRBV6-1 and TRBJ2-5; 8 positions agree with TRBD2. Germline CDR1 is MNHNS and CDR2 is SASEGT. CDR3 length: 14 residues. The J segment lost 1 base and the V segment lost 6 bases, leaving 4 bases of the junction unmatched. CDR3 region: CASSPTSGQETQYF. CDR3 DNA: TGTGCCAGCAGCCCAACTAGCGGCCAAGAGACCCAGTACTTC.